These T cell receptor beta chains were read from a single sample in a study of T cell repertoires in cytomegalovirus infection. TCRdb used MiXCR to reprocess the reads, holding one entry per CDR3 protein. The sample records 300,000 or so distinct CDR3 sequences, approximately 10% being singletons. Sequencing was done on a sample of PBMCs. The receptors derive from a human donor in good health (CMV status not recorded). Some clones in this sample may be carry-over from other donors' samples. Each CDR3 is given with its conserved first and last residue. A D gene is named only where the DNA matches it firmly. Only part of the rows carry a size: once, few, many, or a class if the clone is expanded.

clone_size d_call j_call v_call cdr3_aa cdr3_nt
many . TRBJ2-6 TRBV28 CASSSNQGSGANVLTF TGTGCCAGCAGTTCCAACCAAGGCTCTGGGGCCAACGTCCTGACTTTC
many TRBD1 TRBJ2-1 TRBV6-1 CASSSDRFYEQFF TGTGCCAGCAGCTCGGACAGGTTCTATGAGCAGTTCTTC
many . TRBJ1-5 TRBV7-2 CASSWGRDQPQHF TGTGCCAGCAGCTGGGGACGGGATCAGCCCCAGCATTTT
many . TRBJ2-2 TRBV5-1 CASSLGTPNTGELFF TGTGCCAGCAGTTTGGGGACGCCGAACACCGGGGAGCTGTTTTTT
. . TRBJ1-1 TRBV13 CASSLSDGNTEAFF TGTGCCAGCAGCTTGTCTGACGGGAACACTGAAGCTTTCTTT
many . TRBJ1-3 TRBV12-3/TRBV12-4 CASSFPPGNTIYF TGTGCCAGCAGTTTCCCCCCCGGAAACACCATATATTTT
many TRBD2 TRBJ2-3 TRBV6-6 CASSPAGGDTQYF TGTGCCAGCAGTCCCGCGGGGGGAGATACGCAGTATTTT
. TRBD2 TRBJ2-7 TRBV7-9 CASSPSGGAHEQYF TGTGCCAGCAGTCCTAGCGGGGGGGCCCACGAGCAGTACTTC
. TRBD2 TRBJ2-3 TRBV5-8 CASSLGAGTSGPGTQYF TGTGCCAGCAGCTTGGGAGCAGGGACTAGCGGACCGGGTACGCAGTATTTT
. . TRBJ1-1 TRBV2 CASLGGTGTEAFF TGTGCCAGCCTGGGAGGGACGGGCACTGAAGCTTTCTTT
few . TRBJ1-1 TRBV20-1 CSARGTRNTEAFF TGCAGTGCCCGCGGGACACGGAACACTGAAGCTTTCTTT
. . TRBJ2-3 TRBV29-1 CSAQRGATDTQYF TGCAGCGCCCAAAGGGGGGCCACAGATACGCAGTATTTT
many . TRBJ2-5 TRBV6-2/TRBV6-3 CASSYPPIVPGQQYQETQYF TGTGCCAGCAGTTACCCGCCTATCGTCCCGGGGCAACAGTACCAAGAGACCCAGTACTTC
many . TRBJ2-7 TRBV7-9 CASSLGRVTYEQYF TGTGCCAGCAGCTTAGGCAGGGTCACCTACGAGCAGTACTTC
many . TRBJ2-7 TRBV6-2/TRBV6-3 CASSYSGGNEQYF TGTGCCAGCAGTTACTCAGGCGGCAACGAGCAGTACTTC
. . TRBJ1-2 TRBV4-1 CASSPLGRGPKPYGYTF TGCGCCAGCAGCCCACTAGGAAGGGGCCCCAAGCCTTATGGCTACACCTTC
. TRBD2 TRBJ2-1 TRBV20-1 CSARLAGGNEQFF TGCAGTGCTAGACTAGCGGGGGGGAATGAGCAGTTCTTC
few . TRBJ2-5 TRBV2 CASKVAHQETQYF TGTGCCAGCAAGGTAGCGCACCAAGAGACCCAGTACTTC
many . TRBJ2-3 TRBV6-6 CASRGSETDTQYF TGTGCCAGCAGGGGCTCGGAGACAGATACGCAGTATTTT
many . TRBJ1-2 TRBV7-2 CASSLASDGGRVFYGYTF TGTGCCAGCAGCTTAGCCTCGGACGGGGGTCGGGTCTTCTATGGCTACACCTTC
few TRBD1 TRBJ2-7 TRBV10-3 CAIRTGQGAYEQYF TGTGCCATCAGGACTGGACAGGGGGCATACGAGCAGTACTTC
many TRBD2 TRBJ2-1 TRBV28 CASSPAGGVNNEQFF TGTGCCAGCTCACCAGCGGGGGGCGTTAACAATGAGCAGTTCTTC
many . TRBJ2-1 TRBV7-3 CASSPTLGGPGNEQFF TGTGCCAGCAGCCCTACCTTGGGGGGGCCAGGGAATGAGCAGTTCTTC
many TRBD1 TRBJ1-5 TRBV6-6 CASSYSLSQGGQPQHF TGTGCCAGCAGTTACTCTCTAAGTCAGGGGGGACAGCCCCAGCATTTT
. . TRBJ2-1 TRBV14 CASSPYLGEQFF TGTGCCAGCAGCCCTTATTTGGGTGAGCAGTTCTTC
few TRBD1 TRBJ2-2 TRBV4-3 CASSQDTGGWDTGELFF TGCGCCAGCAGCCAGGATACAGGGGGTTGGGATACCGGGGAGCTGTTTTTT
. TRBD2 TRBJ2-2 TRBV3-1 CATRRTSITGELFF TGTGCCACCCGGCGGACTAGTATTACCGGGGAGCTGTTTTTT
many TRBD1 TRBJ1-1 TRBV12-3/TRBV12-4 CASSFNRGSEAFF TGTGCCAGCAGTTTTAACAGGGGGTCTGAAGCTTTCTTT
few . TRBJ1-5 TRBV12-3/TRBV12-4 CASSLGGQAKGQPQHF TGTGCCAGCAGTTTAGGGGGCCAGGCCAAAGGTCAGCCCCAGCATTTT